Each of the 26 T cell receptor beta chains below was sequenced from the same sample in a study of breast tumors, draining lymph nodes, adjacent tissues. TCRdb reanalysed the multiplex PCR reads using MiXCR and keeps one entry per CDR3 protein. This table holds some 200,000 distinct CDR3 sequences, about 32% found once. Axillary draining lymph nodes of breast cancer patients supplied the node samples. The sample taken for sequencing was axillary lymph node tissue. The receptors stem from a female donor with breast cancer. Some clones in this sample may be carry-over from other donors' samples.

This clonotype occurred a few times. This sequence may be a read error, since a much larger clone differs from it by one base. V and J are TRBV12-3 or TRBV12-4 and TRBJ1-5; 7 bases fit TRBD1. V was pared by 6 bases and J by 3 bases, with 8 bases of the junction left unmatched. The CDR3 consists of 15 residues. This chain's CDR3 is CASSRRQGTNQPQHF. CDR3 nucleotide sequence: TGTGCCAGCAGCCGCAGACAGGGCACCAATCAGCCCCAGCATTTT.

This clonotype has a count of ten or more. The CDR3 is CATSKRTKFEQFF. The CDR3 DNA is TGTGCCACCAGCAAGAGGACTAAATTCGAGCAGTTCTTC. The chain joins TRBV15 to TRBJ2-1, with TRBD2 as a possible D gene (6 bases). The V gene lost 4 bases and the J gene lost 10 bases, with 14 bases spanning the gap. The CDR3 loop spans 13 amino acids. Germline V gene sequence: CDR1 LNHNV, CDR2 YYDKDF (reference sequence).

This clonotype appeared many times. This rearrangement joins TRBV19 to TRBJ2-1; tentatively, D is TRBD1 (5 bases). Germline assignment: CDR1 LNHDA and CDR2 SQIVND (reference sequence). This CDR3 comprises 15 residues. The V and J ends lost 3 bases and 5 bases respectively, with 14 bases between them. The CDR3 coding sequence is TGTGCCAGTAGTATTCCAGGGCTGGTCAACAATGAGCAGTTCTTC. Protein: CASSIPGLVNNEQFF.

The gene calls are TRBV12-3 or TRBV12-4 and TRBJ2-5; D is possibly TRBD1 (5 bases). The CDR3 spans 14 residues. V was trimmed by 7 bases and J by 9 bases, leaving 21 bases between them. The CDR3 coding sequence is TGTGCCAGCACCCCTGGCAGGGTAGTAGGGGCCCAGTACTTC. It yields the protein CASTPGRVVGAQYF.

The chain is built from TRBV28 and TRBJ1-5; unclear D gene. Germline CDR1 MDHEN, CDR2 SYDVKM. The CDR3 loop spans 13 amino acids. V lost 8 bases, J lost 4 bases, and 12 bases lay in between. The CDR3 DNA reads TGTGCCAGCCGAAGGAGCCTTAATCAGCCCCAGCATTTT. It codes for CASRRSLNQPQHF.

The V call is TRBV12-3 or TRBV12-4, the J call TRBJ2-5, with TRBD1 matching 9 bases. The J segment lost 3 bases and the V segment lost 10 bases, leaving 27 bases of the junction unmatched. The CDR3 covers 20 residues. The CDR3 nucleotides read TGTGCCACCGGGGGAACCTACAATGAGCAGGTAAGGACAGGGGAAGAGACCCAGTACTTC. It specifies CATGGTYNEQVRTGEETQYF.

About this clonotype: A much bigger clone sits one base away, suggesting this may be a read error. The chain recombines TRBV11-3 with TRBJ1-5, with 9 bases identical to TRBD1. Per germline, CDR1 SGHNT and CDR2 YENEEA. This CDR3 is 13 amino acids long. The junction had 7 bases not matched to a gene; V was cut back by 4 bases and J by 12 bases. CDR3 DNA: TGTGCCAGCAGCTCCTCTCCGGGACAGGGCCAGCATTTT. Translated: CASSSSPGQGQHF. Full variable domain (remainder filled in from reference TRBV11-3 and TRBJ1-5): EAGVVQSPRYKIIEKKQPVAFWCNPISGHNTLYWYLQNLGQGPELLIRYENEEAVDDSQLPKDRFSAERLKGVDSTLKIQPAELGDSAVYLCASSSSPGQGQHFGDGTRLSIL.

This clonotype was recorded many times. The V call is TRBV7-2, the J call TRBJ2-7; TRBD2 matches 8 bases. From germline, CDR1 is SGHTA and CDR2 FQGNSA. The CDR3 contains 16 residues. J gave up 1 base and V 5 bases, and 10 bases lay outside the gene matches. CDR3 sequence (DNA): TGTGCCAGCAGCAAATCGGGGGGGAGAGTATCCTACGAGCAGTACTTC. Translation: CASSKSGGRVSYEQYF.

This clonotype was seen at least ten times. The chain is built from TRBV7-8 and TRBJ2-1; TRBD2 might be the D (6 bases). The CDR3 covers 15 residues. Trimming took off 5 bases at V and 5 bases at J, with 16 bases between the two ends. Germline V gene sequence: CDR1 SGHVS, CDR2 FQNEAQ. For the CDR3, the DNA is TGTGCCAGCAGCCAGAGACTAGGCCGCGACAATGAGCAGTTCTTC. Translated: CASSQRLGRDNEQFF. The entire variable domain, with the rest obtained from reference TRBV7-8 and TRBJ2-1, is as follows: GAGVSQSPRYKVAKRGQDVALRCDPISGHVSLFWYQQALGQGPEFLTYFQNEAQLDKSGLPSDRFFAERPEGSVSTLKIQRTQQEDSAVYLCASSQRLGRDNEQFFGPGTRLTVL.

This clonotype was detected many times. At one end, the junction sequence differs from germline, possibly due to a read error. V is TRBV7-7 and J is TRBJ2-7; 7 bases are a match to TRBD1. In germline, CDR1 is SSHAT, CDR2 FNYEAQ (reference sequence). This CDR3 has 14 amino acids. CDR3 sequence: CASSLVGQKDEQYF. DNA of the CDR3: TGTGCTAGCAGCTTAGTGGGACAGAAGGACGAGCAGTACTTC.

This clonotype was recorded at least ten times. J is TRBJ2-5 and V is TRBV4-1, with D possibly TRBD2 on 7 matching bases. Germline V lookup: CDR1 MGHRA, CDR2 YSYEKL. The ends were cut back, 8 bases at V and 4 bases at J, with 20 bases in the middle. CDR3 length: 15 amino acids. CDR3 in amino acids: CASSGGGGYRETQYF. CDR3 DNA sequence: TGCGCCAGCTCAGGAGGGGGGGGCTATAGAGAGACCCAGTACTTC.

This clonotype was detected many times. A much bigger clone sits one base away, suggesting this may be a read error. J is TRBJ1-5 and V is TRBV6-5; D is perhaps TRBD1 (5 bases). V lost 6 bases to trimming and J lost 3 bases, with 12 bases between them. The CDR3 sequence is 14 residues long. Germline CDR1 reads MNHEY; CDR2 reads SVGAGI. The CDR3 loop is CASRQDGPNQPQHF. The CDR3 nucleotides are TGTGCCAGCAGACAGGACGGTCCCAATCAGCCCCAGCATTTT.

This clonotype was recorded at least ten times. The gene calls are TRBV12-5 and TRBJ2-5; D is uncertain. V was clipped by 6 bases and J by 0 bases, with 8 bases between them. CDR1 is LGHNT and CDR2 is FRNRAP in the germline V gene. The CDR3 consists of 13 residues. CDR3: CASGHTDQETQYF. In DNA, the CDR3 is TGTGCTAGTGGGCATACAGACCAAGAGACCCAGTACTTC.

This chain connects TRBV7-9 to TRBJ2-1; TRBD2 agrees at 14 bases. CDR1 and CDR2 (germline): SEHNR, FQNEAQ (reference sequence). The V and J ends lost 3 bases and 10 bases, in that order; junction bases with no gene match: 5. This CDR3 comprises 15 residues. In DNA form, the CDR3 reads TGTGCCAGCAGCTTGGGGGGACTAGCGGGAGAAGAGCAGTTCTTC. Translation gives CASSLGGLAGEEQFF.

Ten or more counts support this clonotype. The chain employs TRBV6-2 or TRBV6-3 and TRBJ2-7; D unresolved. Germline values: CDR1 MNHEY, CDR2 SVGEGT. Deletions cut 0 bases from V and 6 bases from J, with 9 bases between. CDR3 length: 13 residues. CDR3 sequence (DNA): TGTGCCAGCAGTTACTCGGACCTTGCCGAGCAGTACTTC. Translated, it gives CASSYSDLAEQYF.

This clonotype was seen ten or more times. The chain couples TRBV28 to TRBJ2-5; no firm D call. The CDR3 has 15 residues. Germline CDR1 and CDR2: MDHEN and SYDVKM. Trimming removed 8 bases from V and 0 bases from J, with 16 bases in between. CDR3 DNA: TGTGCCAGCCTCGAGAAGGGCTGGTACCAAGAGACCCAGTACTTC. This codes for CASLEKGWYQETQYF.

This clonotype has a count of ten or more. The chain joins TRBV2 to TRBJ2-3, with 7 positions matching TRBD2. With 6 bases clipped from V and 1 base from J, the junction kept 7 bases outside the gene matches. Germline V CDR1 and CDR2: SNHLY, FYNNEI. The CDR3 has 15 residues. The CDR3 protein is CASRSSSGGTDTQYF. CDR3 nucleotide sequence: TGTGCCAGCAGATCCTCCAGCGGGGGCACAGATACGCAGTATTTT.

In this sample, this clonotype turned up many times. CDR3 sequence reads: CSAGRKSQPQHF. In DNA, the CDR3 is TGCAGTGCTGGTCGAAAGAGTCAGCCCCAGCATTTT. The rearrangement joins TRBV20-1 to TRBJ1-5; D is unclear. V was pared by 5 bases and J by 6 bases, with 11 bases between. From germline, CDR1 is DFQATT and CDR2 SNEGSKA (reference sequence). The CDR3 contains 12 residues.

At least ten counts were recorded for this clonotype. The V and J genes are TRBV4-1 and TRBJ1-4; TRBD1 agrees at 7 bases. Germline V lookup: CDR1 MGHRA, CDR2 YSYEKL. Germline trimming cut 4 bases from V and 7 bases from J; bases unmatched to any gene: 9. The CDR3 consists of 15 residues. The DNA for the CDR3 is TGCGCCAGCAGCCCCTCGGATACAGGGGCTGAAAAACTGTTTTTT. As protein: CASSPSDTGAEKLFF.

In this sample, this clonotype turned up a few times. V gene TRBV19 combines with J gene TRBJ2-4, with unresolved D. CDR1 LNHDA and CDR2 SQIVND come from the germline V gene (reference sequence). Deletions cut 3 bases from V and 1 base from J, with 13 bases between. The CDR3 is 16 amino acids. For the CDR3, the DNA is TGTGCCAGTAGTATTATGGAAGACCTGGCCAAAAACATTCAGTACTTC. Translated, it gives CASSIMEDLAKNIQYF.

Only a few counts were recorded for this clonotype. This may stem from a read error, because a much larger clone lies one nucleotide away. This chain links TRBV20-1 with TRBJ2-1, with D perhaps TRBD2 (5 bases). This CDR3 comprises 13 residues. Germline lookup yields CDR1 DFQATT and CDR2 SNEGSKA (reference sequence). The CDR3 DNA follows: TGCAGCGCCGGAGGACTTTCCTACAATGCGCAGTTCTTC. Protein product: CSAGGLSYNAQFF.

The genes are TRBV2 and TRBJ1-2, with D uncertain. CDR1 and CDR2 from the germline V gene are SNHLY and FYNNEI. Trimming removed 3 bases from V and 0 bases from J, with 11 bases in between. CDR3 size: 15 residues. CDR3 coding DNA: TGTGCCAGCAGTGAGATTATAGGGACTAACTATGGCTACACCTTC. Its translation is CASSEIIGTNYGYTF.

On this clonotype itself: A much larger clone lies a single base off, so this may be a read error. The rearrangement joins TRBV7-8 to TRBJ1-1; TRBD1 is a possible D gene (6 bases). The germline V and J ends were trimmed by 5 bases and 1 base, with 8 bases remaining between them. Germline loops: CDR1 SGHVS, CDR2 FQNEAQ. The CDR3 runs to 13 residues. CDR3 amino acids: CASSIQGNTEAFF. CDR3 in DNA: TGTGCCAGCAGCATACAGGGGAACACTGAAGCTTTCTTT.

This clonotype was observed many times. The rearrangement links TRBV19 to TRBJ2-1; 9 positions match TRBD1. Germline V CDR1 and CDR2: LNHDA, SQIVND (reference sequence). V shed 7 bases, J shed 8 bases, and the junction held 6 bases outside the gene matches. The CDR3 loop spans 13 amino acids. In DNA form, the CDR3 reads TGTGCCAGTAAGGGGACAGGGCGGCATGAGCAGTTCTTC. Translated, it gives CASKGTGRHEQFF.

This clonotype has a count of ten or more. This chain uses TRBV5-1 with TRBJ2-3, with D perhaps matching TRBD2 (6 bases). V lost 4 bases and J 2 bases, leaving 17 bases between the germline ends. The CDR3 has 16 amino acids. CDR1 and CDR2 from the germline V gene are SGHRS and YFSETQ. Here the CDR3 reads CASSPQISGFTDTQYF. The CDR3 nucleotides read TGCGCCAGCAGCCCTCAGATTAGCGGATTCACAGATACGCAGTATTTT. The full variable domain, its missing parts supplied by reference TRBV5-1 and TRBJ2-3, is KAGVTQTPRYLIKTRGQQVTLSCSPISGHRSVSWYQQTPGQGLQFLFEYFSETQRNKGNFPGRFSGRQFSNSRSEMNVSTLELGDSALYLCASSPQISGFTDTQYFGPGTRLTVL.

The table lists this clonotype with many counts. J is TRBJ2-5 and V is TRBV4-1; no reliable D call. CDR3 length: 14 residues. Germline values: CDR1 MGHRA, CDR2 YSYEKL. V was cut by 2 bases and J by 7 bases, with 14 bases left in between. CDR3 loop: CASSQFDGTGTQYF. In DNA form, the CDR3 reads TGCGCCAGCAGCCAATTTGACGGTACCGGGACCCAGTACTTC.